The source of this TCR beta chain is a study of spatial heterogeneity in lung cancer. General study points: Whereas they appeared in blood less at follow-up, ubiquitous expanded tumor TCRs appeared there more at resection.

This clonotype was seen ten or more times. Its cognate antigen is unknown. All TCR cDNA molecules were individually tagged with a unique molecular identifier. MiXCR was run by TCRdb on the 5' RACE reads, yielding one entry per CDR3 protein. Of 8,500 to 14,000 distinct CDR3 sequences in the sample, 9.5% to 13% are singletons; the top ten hold under 35%. Germline V gene data show CDR1 as MNHEY and CDR2 as SMNVEV (reference sequence). The CDR3 has 15 amino acids. V lost 2 bases and J lost 12, with 20 bases in between. Sample time point: blood at routine non-recurrence follow-up after resection. The receptor was isolated from a female donor with early-stage non-small cell lung cancer. The sequenced sample was PBMCs, obtained at follow-up. The gene calls are TRBV27 and TRBJ2-1, with D maybe TRBD2 (7 bases). Here the CDR3 reads CASSLLAGASGGQFF. The CDR3 nucleotides are TGTGCCAGCAGTTTACTGGCGGGGGCCTCAGGTGGGCAGTTCTTC.